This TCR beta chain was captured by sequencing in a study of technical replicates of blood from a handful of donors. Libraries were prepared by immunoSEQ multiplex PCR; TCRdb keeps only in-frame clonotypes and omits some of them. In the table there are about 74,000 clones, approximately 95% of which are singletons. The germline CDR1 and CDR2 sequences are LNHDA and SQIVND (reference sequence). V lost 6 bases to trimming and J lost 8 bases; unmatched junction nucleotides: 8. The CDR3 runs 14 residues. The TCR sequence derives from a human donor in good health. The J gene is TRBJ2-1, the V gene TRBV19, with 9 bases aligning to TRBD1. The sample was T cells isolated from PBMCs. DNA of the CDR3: TGTGCCAGTAGGCCGACAGGGGGTAGGGATGAGCAGTTCTTC. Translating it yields CASRPTGGRDEQFF.